This is a list of T cell receptor beta chains from one sample in a study of T cell repertoires in cytomegalovirus infection. Each CDR3 protein gets one entry after TCRdb re-called the reads with MiXCR. The data contain 100,000 to 150,000 distinct CDR3 sequences, almost 9% of them singletons. Sequencing used PBMCs. These receptors all stem from a human donor in good health (CMV status not recorded). Some clones in this sample may be carry-over from other donors' samples. Each CDR3 is given with its conserved first and last residue. A D gene is named only where the DNA matches it firmly. Size is omitted from some rows. Given values are once, few, many or a class for expanded clones.

J | D | size | V | DNA | CDR3
TRBJ2-1 | - | once | TRBV5-1 | TGCGCCAGCAGCTTTTCAGGGCTTACCTACGATGAGCAGTTCTTC | CASSFSGLTYDEQFF
TRBJ1-2 | - | many | TRBV20-1 | TGCAGTGCTAGGGGGTCGCAGGACGCCTATGGCTACACCTTC | CSARGSQDAYGYTF
TRBJ2-5 | - | many | TRBV5-4 | TGTGCCAGCAGCTTGGGGGTCGGGGAGACCCAGTACTTC | CASSLGVGETQYF
TRBJ2-7 | TRBD1 | many | TRBV7-9 | TGTGCCAGCAGCCAAACGACCGGGACAGGCTACGAGCAGTACTTC | CASSQTTGTGYEQYF
TRBJ1-2 | - | many | TRBV12-3/TRBV12-4 | TGTGCCAGCAGCAAGGGAGTTGACTATGGCTACACCTTC | CASSKGVDYGYTF
TRBJ2-1 | - | few | TRBV11-2 | TGTGCCAGCAGCTCCCGCCTCCATAGTCTGGGTGTTAATGAGCAGTTCTTC | CASSSRLHSLGVNEQFF
TRBJ1-2 | - | many | TRBV14 | TGTGCCAGCAGCCAAGCTCAGGGGCGTTATGACTATGGCTACACCTTC | CASSQAQGRYDYGYTF
TRBJ2-3 | - | many | TRBV7-6 | TGTGCCAGCAGCTTATTCGGTGGGGACAAATACACAGATACGCAGTATTTT | CASSLFGGDKYTDTQYF
TRBJ1-1 | - | many | TRBV5-5 | TGTGCCAGCAGCTTGGTGGCACCGAACACTGAAGCTTTCTTT | CASSLVAPNTEAFF
TRBJ1-5 | - | many | TRBV7-6 | TGTGCCAGCAGCTTAGGACCAGAGGGGTATCAGCCCCAGCATTTT | CASSLGPEGYQPQHF
TRBJ2-1 | TRBD2 | few | TRBV20-1 | TGCAGTGCTAGTATGGGGGTTCCTAGCGGGGCCAATGAGCAGTTCTTC | CSASMGVPSGANEQFF
TRBJ2-1 | TRBD2 | many | TRBV28 | TGTGCCAGCAGCTCGGGACTAGTGACTGAGCAGTTCTTC | CASSSGLVTEQFF
TRBJ2-7 | - | many | TRBV12-3/TRBV12-4 | TGTGCCAGCAGTCAACACTCCTACGAGCAGTACTTC | CASSQHSYEQYF
TRBJ2-1 | TRBD1 | many | TRBV2 | TGTGCCAGCAGCTTGGACAGGGGAACAAATGAGCAGTTCTTC | CASSLDRGTNEQFF
TRBJ2-5 | - | many | TRBV4-1 | TGCGCCAGCAGTCGACTCCCCGGGGAGACCCAGTACTTC | CASSRLPGETQYF
TRBJ2-3 | TRBD2 | few | TRBV20-1 | TGCAGTGCTGACCTTAGCGGGGGGGCCGATACGCAGTATTTT | CSADLSGGADTQYF
TRBJ2-1 | TRBD2 | few | TRBV29-1 | TGCAGCGTGTTTTCGGGGGGTCGCTACAATGAGCAGTTCTTC | CSVFSGGRYNEQFF
TRBJ1-1 | TRBD1 | many | TRBV3-1 | TGTGCCAGCAGCCAAAGACAGGGGGCGAGGACTGAAGCTTTCTTT | CASSQRQGARTEAFF
TRBJ1-2 | TRBD1 | - | TRBV2 | TGTTCCAGCAGTGGACGGGACAGGGGCTATGGCTACACCTTC | CSSSGRDRGYGYTF
TRBJ1-1 | - | few | TRBV29-1 | TGCAGCGTTCGCCCGGGACACGTCGAAGCTTTCTTT | CSVRPGHVEAFF
TRBJ1-2 | - | many | TRBV28 | TGTGCCAGCAGTACCGGACTTGACTATGGCTACACCTTC | CASSTGLDYGYTF
TRBJ1-6 | - | many | TRBV28 | TGTGCCAGCTTGGGTGGGCCCTCAATTTCACCCCTCCACTTT | CASLGGPSISPLHF
TRBJ2-1 | TRBD1 | few | TRBV5-4 | TGTGCCAGCAGCAAGGGACAGGGGCGCAATGAGCAGTTCTTC | CASSKGQGRNEQFF
TRBJ2-5 | - | - | TRBV15 | TGTGCCACCAGCAGGTCAGGGGGGGGAAGCCAAGAGACCCAGTACTTC | CATSRSGGGSQETQYF
TRBJ1-2 | TRBD1 | - | TRBV29-1 | TGCAGCGTGACGACAGGGCTGGGCTATGGCTACACCTTC | CSVTTGLGYGYTF
TRBJ1-2 | - | few | TRBV29-1 | TGCAGCGTTGAAGATCTCGGGTTAGCTAACTATGGCTACACCTTC | CSVEDLGLANYGYTF
TRBJ1-1 | TRBD1 | many | TRBV7-9 | TGTGCCAGCAGCTTGCCGACAGGGATGAACACTGAAGCTTTCTTT | CASSLPTGMNTEAFF
TRBJ1-2 | - | many | TRBV14 | TGTGCCAGCAGCCAAGATCAGCCGGGTCTCGGCTATGGCTACACCTTC | CASSQDQPGLGYGYTF
TRBJ2-7 | TRBD2 | - | TRBV20-1 | TGCAGTGTATGGTTTCCAGCGGGGGGCTACGAGCAGTACTTC | CSVWFPAGGYEQYF
TRBJ1-1 | - | - | TRBV2 | TGTGCCAGCAGTGAGTGGCAGCTAAACACTGAAGCTTTCTTT | CASSEWQLNTEAFF
TRBJ2-1 | - | few | TRBV6-5 | TGTGCCAGCAGTTCTCCCAGACATAGCGGCAAAACCTACAATGAGCAGTTCTTC | CASSSPRHSGKTYNEQFF
TRBJ2-3 | - | - | TRBV6-6 | TGTGCCAGCAGTTATGGGGCTCTCGGCACAGATACGCAGTATTTT | CASSYGALGTDTQYF
TRBJ1-6 | TRBD1 | - | TRBV7-8 | TGTGCCAGCAGCCCCCTCAGGGGGGATTCACCCCTCCACTTT | CASSPLRGDSPLHF
TRBJ1-1 | - | - | TRBV29-1 | TGCAGCGTTGAAGGGGGGGTGGGGGCGAGGACTGAAGCTTTCTTT | CSVEGGVGARTEAFF
TRBJ1-1 | - | few | TRBV28 | TGTGCCAGCAGTTTGAGTTCCGGGAGAGCTTTCTTT | CASSLSSGRAFF
TRBJ2-1 | TRBD2 | many | TRBV12-3/TRBV12-4 | TGTGCCAGCAGAAAGACTAGCGGGGGGGCACATGAGCAGTTCTTC | CASRKTSGGAHEQFF
TRBJ1-6 | TRBD1 | few | TRBV7-2 | TGTGCCAGCAGCCCAAAACTTGGGACAGACTATAATTCACCCCTCCACTTT | CASSPKLGTDYNSPLHF
TRBJ1-5 | - | many | TRBV28 | TGTGCCAGCAGTGATAACTTGCCCCAGCATTTT | CASSDNLPQHF
TRBJ2-1 | - | many | TRBV5-1 | TGCGCCAGCAGCTTGGATGTCAGGGGTGGCAATGAGCAGTTCTTC | CASSLDVRGGNEQFF
TRBJ1-1 | - | - | TRBV6-5 | TGTGCCGTGGGGGGGGGCAGTTGGACTGAAGCTTTCTTT | CAVGGGSWTEAFF
TRBJ2-7 | - | - | TRBV2 | TGTGCCAGTACAGGACAGCCTTACGAGCAGTACTTC | CASTGQPYEQYF
TRBJ2-7 | - | many | TRBV11-2 | TGTGCCAGCGGCGCTGGGTGGGGCTCCTACGAGCAGTACTTC | CASGAGWGSYEQYF
TRBJ2-7 | TRBD2 | many | TRBV7-2 | TGTGCCAGCAGCCAAGACGGGGGGTCCTACGAGCAGTACTTC | CASSQDGGSYEQYF
TRBJ1-5 | TRBD1 | few | TRBV29-1 | TGCAGCGTTGGACAGGGGATGGGTCAGCCCCAGCATTTT | CSVGQGMGQPQHF
TRBJ1-1 | - | many | TRBV12-3/TRBV12-4 | TGTGCCAGCACCGGAGGCGGGGGTGAAGCTTTCTTT | CASTGGGGEAFF
TRBJ2-3 | TRBD1 | many | TRBV20-1 | TGCAGTGCCCCAACCGACAGGGGGGGCACAGATACGCAGTATTTT | CSAPTDRGGTDTQYF
TRBJ2-7 | - | - | TRBV20-1 | TGCAGTGCTGCCCGGGACGTACCTTACGAGCAGTACTTC | CSAARDVPYEQYF